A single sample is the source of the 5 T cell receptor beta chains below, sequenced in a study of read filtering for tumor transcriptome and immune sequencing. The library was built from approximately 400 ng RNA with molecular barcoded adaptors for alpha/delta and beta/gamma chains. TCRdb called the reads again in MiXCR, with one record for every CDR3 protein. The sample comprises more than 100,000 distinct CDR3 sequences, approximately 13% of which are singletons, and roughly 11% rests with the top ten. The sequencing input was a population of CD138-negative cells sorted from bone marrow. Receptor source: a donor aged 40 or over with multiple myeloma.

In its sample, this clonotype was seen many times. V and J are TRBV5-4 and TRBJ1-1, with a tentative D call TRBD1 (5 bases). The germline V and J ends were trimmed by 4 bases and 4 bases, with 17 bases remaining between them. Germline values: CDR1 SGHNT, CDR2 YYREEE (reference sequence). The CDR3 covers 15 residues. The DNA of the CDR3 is TGTGCCAGCAGCGGGGGGGTTGTTTCGGCCACTGAAGCTTTCTTT. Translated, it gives CASSGGVVSATEAFF.

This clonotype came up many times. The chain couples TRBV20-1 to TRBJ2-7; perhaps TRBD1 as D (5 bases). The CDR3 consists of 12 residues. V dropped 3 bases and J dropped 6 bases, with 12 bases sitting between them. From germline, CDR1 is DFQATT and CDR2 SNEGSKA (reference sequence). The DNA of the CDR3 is TGCAGTGCTAGCCCAAAAGGGGTCGAGCAGTACTTC. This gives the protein CSASPKGVEQYF.

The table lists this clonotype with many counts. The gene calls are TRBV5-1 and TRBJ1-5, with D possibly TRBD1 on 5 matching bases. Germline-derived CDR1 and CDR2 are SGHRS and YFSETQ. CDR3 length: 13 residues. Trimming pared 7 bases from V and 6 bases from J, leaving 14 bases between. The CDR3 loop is CASSMGGGQPQHF. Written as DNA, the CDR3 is TGCGCCAGCTCAATGGGGGGAGGTCAGCCCCAGCATTTT.

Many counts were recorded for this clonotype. CDR3 DNA sequence: TGTGCCAGCTCCCCGTTTGAGAACACTGAAGCTTTCTTT. This translates into CASSPFENTEAFF. The V call is TRBV18, the J call TRBJ1-1, with D uncertain. V lost 6 bases to trimming and J lost 1 base, with 9 bases between them. Germline V gene lookup returns CDR1 KGHSH and CDR2 LQKENI. The CDR3 has 13 amino acids. Complete variable domain (other parts from reference TRBV18 and TRBJ1-1): NAGVMQNPRHLVRRRGQEARLRCSPMKGHSHVYWYRQLPEEGLKFMVYLQKENIIDESGMPKERFSAEFPKEGPSILRIQQVVRGDSAAYFCASSPFENTEAFFGQGTRLTVV.

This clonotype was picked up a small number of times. For the CDR3, the DNA is TGCGCCAGCAGCTTAGGGACAGGGGCCTACGAGCAGTACTTC. It translates to CASSLGTGAYEQYF. The chain links TRBV5-1 to TRBJ2-7, with 10 bases that match TRBD1. The J segment lost 2 bases and the V segment lost 2 bases, leaving 1 base of the junction unmatched. The CDR3 runs 14 residues. Germline loops: CDR1 SGHRS, CDR2 YFSETQ.